These 25 T cell receptor beta chains originate from one sample sequenced in a study of cytomegalovirus exposure and HLA in healthy donors. Clones were read by immunoSEQ multiplex PCR, and TCRdb kept only the in-frame ones, dropping some. Of 150,000 to 200,000 clones in the sample, around four fifths were seen once. What was sequenced was PBMCs. These receptors were taken from a young man in good health and CMV-seropositive.

The chain joins TRBV12-5 to TRBJ1-3; 10 positions match TRBD1. Trimming cost V 0 bases and J 2 bases; bases outside gene matches: 4. Germline loops: CDR1 LGHNT, CDR2 FRNRAP. This CDR3 region has 17 residues. This chain's CDR3 is CASGLVLGQGAGNTIYF. The DNA for the CDR3 is TGTGCTAGTGGTTTGGTACTAGGACAGGGGGCTGGAAACACCATATATTTT.

V and J are TRBV23-1 and TRBJ1-5; 8 nucleotides agree with TRBD1. TRBV23-1 is an ORF; its function is uncertain. Unmatched junction bases numbered 14, after V lost 2 bases and J lost 2 bases. This CDR3 region has 19 residues. CDR3 bases: TGCGCCAGCAGTCAAATCCCCCCCGGACAGGGCGGCGGCAATCAGCCCCAGCATTTT. Protein: CASSQIPPGQGGGNQPQHF.

J is TRBJ2-7 and V is TRBV9, with D possibly being TRBD1 (5 bases). Germline V lookup: CDR1 SGDLS, CDR2 YYNGEE. Trimming removed 0 bases at V and 6 bases at J, with 10 bases between. This CDR3 spans 13 amino acids. CDR3 nucleotide sequence: TGTGCCAGCAGCGTAGAAGCCAGGGCCGAGCAGTACTTC. Amino acids: CASSVEARAEQYF.

This clone was counted only a few times. The rearrangement uses TRBV6-6 and TRBJ2-2; tentative D call: TRBD1 (5 bases). Germline V gives CDR1 MNHNY, CDR2 SVGAGI (reference sequence). The CDR3 covers 15 residues. V dropped 7 bases and J dropped 4 bases, with 16 bases sitting between them. The DNA of the CDR3 is TGTGCCAGCACCCCACCAGGGTTCGGCACCGGGGAGCTGTTTTTT. The encoded protein is CASTPPGFGTGELFF.

The chain recombines TRBV27 with TRBJ1-3; perhaps TRBD1 as D (6 bases). Trimming took 6 bases from V and 5 from J, leaving 11 bases between them. The CDR3 extends over 13 amino acids. The germline V gene has CDR1 MNHEY and CDR2 SMNVEV (reference sequence). CDR3 DNA sequence: TGTGCCAGCAGGGCACAGGGTAGAAACACCATATATTTT. It encodes CASRAQGRNTIYF.

The chain carries TRBV14 and TRBJ1-2, with 7 nucleotides matching TRBD1. V gave up 4 bases and J gave up 3 bases; unmatched junction bases: 14. Germline CDR1 reads SGHDN; CDR2 reads FVKESK. The CDR3 spans 17 residues. Here the CDR3 reads CASSRPLHRGRDYGYTF. The CDR3 DNA reads as TGTGCCAGCAGCCGCCCCCTGCACAGGGGAAGGGACTATGGCTACACCTTC.

This clone appeared a few times. The gene calls are TRBV7-9 and TRBJ2-7, with D possibly matching TRBD1 (6 bases). The germline V gene has CDR1 SEHNR and CDR2 FQNEAQ (reference sequence). The CDR3 extends over 14 amino acids. Trimming removed 5 bases from V and 2 bases from J, with 13 bases in between. As DNA, the CDR3 is TGTGCCAGCAGCGGGGGCAGGGTAGCCTACGAGCAGTACTTC. Its translation is CASSGGRVAYEQYF.

About this clone: Other DNA sequences in the same sample also yield this CDR3. The chain joins TRBV5-1 to TRBJ2-3, with 13 bases fitting TRBD2. There are 16 residues in the CDR3. Germline assignment: CDR1 SGHRS and CDR2 YFSETQ. The ends lost 0 bases at V and 3 bases at J; junction bases unmatched: 1. The CDR3 loop reads CASSLGTSGGTDTQYF. The CDR3 region has the DNA TGCGCCAGCAGCTTGGGGACTAGCGGGGGAACAGATACGCAGTATTTT.

This clone came up many times. This chain uses TRBV7-3 with TRBJ2-7; 7 bases are a match to TRBD1. With V trimmed by 2 bases and J by 2 bases, 6 bases remained unmatched. The CDR3 is 15 amino acids. In germline, CDR1 is SGHTA, CDR2 FQGTGA. The CDR3 DNA is TGTGCCAGCAGCTTAGACGTGACAGGGCCCTACGAGCAGTACTTC. It encodes CASSLDVTGPYEQYF. The entire variable domain, with the rest obtained from reference TRBV7-3 and TRBJ2-7, is as follows: GAGVSQTPSNKVTEKGKYVELRCDPISGHTALYWYRQSLGQGPEFLIYFQGTGAADDSGLPNDRFFAVRPEGSVSTLKIQRTERGDSAVYLCASSLDVTGPYEQYFGPGTRLTVT.

The rearrangement uses TRBV7-6 and TRBJ2-3; D is perhaps TRBD2 (6 bases). Germline CDR1 is SGHVS and CDR2 is FNYEAQ. This CDR3 region has 17 residues. V lost 0 bases to trimming and J lost 5 bases, with 18 bases between them. This chain's CDR3 is CASSLAQLAGVEDTQYF. CDR3 DNA sequence: TGTGCCAGCAGCTTAGCCCAACTAGCCGGGGTGGAAGATACGCAGTATTTT.

The sample holds one count of this clone. V is TRBV7-9 and J is TRBJ2-5, with 9 positions matching TRBD1. The germline CDR1 and CDR2 sequences are SEHNR and FQNEAQ (reference sequence). This CDR3 has 14 amino acids. V was clipped by 5 bases and J by 4 bases; unmatched bases: 5. The DNA of the CDR3 is TGTGCCAGCAGCCGACAGGGGGTCGGAGAGACCCAGTACTTC. Translation: CASSRQGVGETQYF.

The chain employs TRBV11-2 and TRBJ2-7, with 8 bases fitting TRBD1. Per germline, CDR1 SGHAT and CDR2 FQNNGV. There are 14 residues in the CDR3. V shed 5 bases and J 2 bases; nucleotides not matched to a gene: 5. Written as DNA, the CDR3 is TGTGCCAGCAGCCGGGACAGGTTTACCTACGAGCAGTACTTC. Amino acids: CASSRDRFTYEQYF.

This chain connects TRBV11-3 to TRBJ2-1; D remains unclear. V dropped 0 bases and J dropped 5 bases, with 11 bases sitting between them. CDR1 SGHNT and CDR2 YENEEA come from the germline V gene. The CDR3 length is 15 residues. The CDR3 region is CASSLDGADDNEQFF. In DNA, the CDR3 is TGTGCCAGCAGCTTAGATGGCGCGGATGACAATGAGCAGTTCTTC.

This chain joins TRBV6-1 and TRBJ1-3, with a weak D call TRBD1 (5 bases). This CDR3 is 20 amino acids long. Germline CDR1 MNHNS, CDR2 SASEGT. The V end was cut by 4 bases, the J end by 0 bases, with 25 bases between. CDR3 sequence: CASSADRDSRRSYSGNTIYF. In DNA form, the CDR3 reads TGTGCCAGCAGTGCCGACCGGGACTCCCGTCGGTCATACTCTGGAAACACCATATATTTT.

This rearrangement joins TRBV7-9 to TRBJ2-6; 11 bases agree with TRBD1. V lost 7 bases and J lost 4; bases outside the gene matches: 9. Germline V lookup: CDR1 SEHNR, CDR2 FQNEAQ (reference sequence). There are 17 residues in the CDR3. This chain's CDR3 is CASNNGQGAPGANVLTF. Here the CDR3 DNA reads TGTGCCAGCAACAATGGACAGGGGGCGCCCGGGGCCAACGTCCTGACTTTC.

The chain carries TRBV7-2 and TRBJ2-2; D may be TRBD2 (7 bases). The germline V and J ends were trimmed by 3 bases and 4 bases, with 12 bases remaining between them. The CDR3 is 15 amino acids. Germline V lookup: CDR1 SGHTA, CDR2 FQGNSA. In nucleotides, the CDR3 is TGTGCCAGCAGCTTGGGGGGGGCCCGCACCGGGGAGCTGTTTTTT. Its protein is CASSLGGARTGELFF.

The rearrangement links TRBV25-1 to TRBJ1-5, with D possibly being TRBD1 (5 bases). The CDR3 extends over 13 amino acids. The V and J ends lost 7 bases and 4 bases respectively, with 11 bases between them. Germline CDR1 is MGHDK and CDR2 is SYGVNS. The CDR3 loop is CASTGRGNQPQHF. In nucleotides, the CDR3 is TGTGCCAGCACCGGGAGGGGAAATCAGCCCCAGCATTTT.

This clone was seen only a few times. The chain uses TRBV5-4 and TRBJ2-1, with 10 bases identical to TRBD2. Per the germline V gene, CDR1 is SGHNT and CDR2 is YYREEE (reference sequence). J lost 10 bases, V lost 0 bases, and 7 bases had no gene match. The CDR3 runs to 15 residues. In DNA, the CDR3 is TGTGCCAGCAGCTTGGGAGCGGGGGGGCCCCAGGAGCAGTTCTTC. Its protein is CASSLGAGGPQEQFF.

This sequence joins TRBV27 and TRBJ1-1; D call uncertain. Germline CDR1 and CDR2: MNHEY and SMNVEV (reference sequence). V was trimmed by 1 base and J by 3 bases, leaving 9 bases between them. The CDR3 loop spans 14 amino acids. CDR3 amino acids: CASSLFSPHTEAFF. CDR3 nucleotides: TGTGCCAGCAGTTTATTTTCCCCTCACACTGAAGCTTTCTTT.

Only a few counts were recorded for this clone. The rearrangement links TRBV6-8 to TRBJ2-7; TRBD2 agrees at 10 bases. CDR3 size: 15 residues. V gave up 2 bases and J gave up 2 bases; unmatched junction bases: 3. CDR1 is MNHGY and CDR2 is SAAAGT in the germline V gene. The CDR3 DNA follows: TGTGCCAGCAGTTACCTAGCGGGGGTGACCTACGAGCAGTACTTC. Translation gives CASSYLAGVTYEQYF.

This chain uses TRBV6-5 with TRBJ2-6; TRBD1 might be the D (6 bases). Trimming took off 6 bases at V and 2 bases at J, with 11 bases between the two ends. The CDR3 length is 15 residues. Germline V CDR1 and CDR2: MNHEY, SVGAGI. The CDR3 nucleotides read TGTGCCAGCAGCTCCGACAGGACTGGGGCCAACGTCCTGACTTTC. It codes for CASSSDRTGANVLTF.

The chain couples TRBV18 to TRBJ2-1; D may be TRBD1 (6 bases). The CDR3 spans 14 residues. From germline, CDR1 is KGHSH and CDR2 LQKENI. V lost 3 bases to trimming and J lost 6 bases, with 12 bases between them. CDR3 residues: CASSPDSLSNEQFF. The CDR3, as DNA: TGTGCCAGCTCACCGGACAGCCTATCCAATGAGCAGTTCTTC. Full variable domain (missing parts from reference TRBV18 and TRBJ2-1): NAGVMQNPRHLVRRRGQEARLRCSPMKGHSHVYWYRQLPEEGLKFMVYLQKENIIDESGMPKERFSAEFPKEGPSILRIQQVVRGDSAAYFCASSPDSLSNEQFFGPGTRLTVL.

This rearrangement joins TRBV4-1 to TRBJ2-7; 7 positions agree with TRBD1. The V segment lost 4 bases and the J segment 4 bases; nucleotides outside the gene matches: 7. Germline lookup yields CDR1 MGHRA and CDR2 YSYEKL. The length of the CDR3 is 14 residues. The CDR3 DNA reads as TGCGCCAGCAGCCGAGAGACAGGGAGATACGAGCAGTACTTC. Amino acids: CASSRETGRYEQYF.

The V call is TRBV7-9, the J call TRBJ2-5; D is perhaps TRBD2 (5 bases). The V gene's germline CDR1 is SEHNR and CDR2 FQNEAQ (reference sequence). Deletions cut 1 base from V and 1 base from J, with 13 bases between. This CDR3 comprises 16 residues. CDR3 sequence reads: CASSLVHLAPQETQYF. CDR3 nucleotides: TGTGCCAGCAGCTTAGTACATCTAGCCCCCCAAGAGACCCAGTACTTC.

The rearrangement links TRBV7-2 to TRBJ2-3, with a tentative D call TRBD2 (6 bases). This CDR3 has 17 amino acids. Between the trimmed V and J ends, which lost 5 bases and 5 bases, there was a span of 23 bases. The germline V gene encodes CDR1 SGHTA and CDR2 FQGNSA. As DNA, the CDR3 is TGTGCCAGCAGCCCCCGAATTCGACTAGAGGCTGAAGATACGCAGTATTTT. Residues: CASSPRIRLEAEDTQYF.